One TCR beta chain is described in this entry. It has no known antigen specificity. No base-level quality is on record; no much larger clone is a single base apart. Its CDR3 holds 13 amino acids, cysteine through phenylalanine. Only the CDR3 DNA is retained, 39 bases long and in frame from the first base. V was cut back by 10 bases and J by 5 bases, leaving a gap of 14 bases between them. The germline V gene encodes CDR1 LNHDA and CDR2 SQIVND (reference sequence). This sample was taken from a study of blood T cell repertoires in COVID-19 (dated by TCRdb to 2019 to 2021). In terms of the full investigation: Samples covering the acute and convalescent phases of COVID-19 were provided by collaborators in the United States, Italy and Spain. A de-identified subject ID, COVID-19 status, age in years and sex were almost always included in the sample metadata. The material from the prospective study consisted of cDNA or gDNA derived from T cells, B-cell-depleted T cells, or PBMCs. The repertoires were released in a freely available public database intended as a resource for research on the immune response to SARS-CoV-2. Subjects who had been exposed to COVID-19, were actively infected with it, or had recovered from it provided the deeply sampled blood TCRbeta repertoires that made up the dataset. Where HLA class I and class II types were available, the types were taken from metadata supplied by the sample provider, not from assay-based typing. Samples came from the ongoing ImmuneRACE study (first 160 participants) plus 1,254 subjects from 6 global collaborators.

The immunoSEQ Assay, a bias-controlled multiplex PCR, was used to amplify TCRbeta CDR3 regions from genomic DNA. Concerning the study's data processing: Within the assay, amplification of reference gene primers was used to estimate how many nucleated cells each sample contained. To quantify the absolute abundance of each unique TCRbeta CDR3 rearrangement, sequence reads were collapsed and filtered. For each sample, productive Simpson clonality was calculated as the square root of Simpson's diversity index across productive rearrangements. Here the immuneACCESS table is served through TCRdb, limited to in-frame sequences with V and J called. Missing clones are a known gap in these copies; in checked studies unresolved V genes cover under half, and the rest lacks a known reason. The D gene and trimming were derived from the DNA, and the V and J assignments and clone size from that table. This sample comprises roughly 130,000 clones, roughly 85% of them detected only once. The top ten constitute less than 4.5% of the sample.

What the study reported, not specific to this receptor: The quantity of clinical and demographic metadata differed by source and by participant and was supplied without curation.

Each collaborating institution followed its own protocols to collect whole blood in K2EDTA tubes. For TCRbeta analysis, collaborators shipped samples as frozen whole blood, isolated PBMCs, or DNA extracted from either of those sample types. The chain is encoded by TRBV19 joined to TRBJ2-2; TRBD1 is a weak D gene call, 6 bases matching. This TCR derives from a man in his sixties with acute or convalescent COVID-19. The specimen was peripheral blood. The nucleotide sequence reads TGTGCCACACACCAGAGGGGGACCGGGGAGCTGTTTTTT. Its protein product is CATHQRGTGELFF.